Only one count was recorded for the clone carrying this TCR beta chain. The V gene end was trimmed by 3 bases and the J gene end by 5 bases; junction bases not matched to a gene: 6. Germline lookup yields CDR1 KGHDR and CDR2 SFDVKD. The CDR3 runs 15 residues. The source of the sample is a study of blood T cell repertoires in COVID-19. At the level of the study: The cDNA or gDNA used as material had been derived from T cells, B-cell-depleted T cells, or PBMCs.

Under the authors' procedure: Amplification from reference gene primers served as the basis for estimated nucleated cell counts. The protocol was immunoSEQ multiplex PCR, while the TCRdb copy is restricted to in-frame clones and leaves out a portion. Clonal size and the V and J genes are those of that table, whereas D and trimming came from the DNA. This table has about 73,000 clones, 65% to 90% appearing once. The material sequenced was peripheral blood. The receptor was derived from a woman aged 60 to 75 with acute or convalescent COVID-19. The chain carries TRBV24-1 and TRBJ1-5; TRBD1 agrees at 7 bases. This CDR3 reads CATSDPGTGDQPQHF. The CDR3 DNA follows: TGTGCCACCAGTGATCCGGGTACAGGGGATCAGCCCCAGCATTTT.